This T cell receptor (beta chain) was recovered during a study of T cell clonality in common variable immunodeficiency. Sequencing was performed with immunoSEQ multiplex PCR; in TCRdb, only in-frame clones are kept and a portion is missing. Singletons are absent from the sample, which has tens of thousands of clones. The CDR3 covers 20 residues. Germline CDR1 SGHRS, CDR2 YFSETQ. V lost 0 bases and J lost 0; bases outside the gene matches: 12. Ten or more counts support this clone. The read gets to within 3 residues of the CDR3 end, and the germline J gene fills in the rest. The specimen sequenced was peripheral blood mononuclear cells. The chain links TRBV5-1 to TRBJ2-1, with TRBD2 matching over 10 bases. This clonotype was obtained from a person aged 18-70 years in good health. The covered CDR3 bases are TGCGCCAGCAGCTTGGTCCTAGCGGGAGTGGACAGAAGCTCCTACAATGAG. It codes for CASSLVLAGVDRSSYNE. The complete CDR3 protein is CASSLVLAGVDRSSYNEQFF.